The source of this T cell receptor (beta chain) is a study of T cells after yellow fever vaccination. Study findings and constraints: FACS-sorted repertoires could harbor abundant contaminating bulk-population clonotypes. At about 97% for CD4 and 75% to 90% for CD8, most primary-vaccination clones showed up again after the booster. Few clonotypes appeared in both CD4 and CD8 compartments.

This clonotype was observed at least ten times. TCRdb analysed the 5' RACE reads with MiXCR anew, one entry per CDR3 protein. This sample has under 55,000 distinct CDR3 sequences; 6.5% to 8.5% occur once, and the top ten carry about 15%. This CDR3 is built from 12 residues. Germline V gives CDR1 SQVTM, CDR2 ANQGSEA. V was pared by 7 bases and J by 3 bases, with 5 bases of the junction left unmatched. The genes are TRBV29-1 and TRBJ2-5; 7 bases are shared with TRBD1. The TCR originated in a man between 25 and 39 years old who received the YFV17D yellow fever vaccine. Material: CD8+ T cells not binding an NS4B(214-222) dextramer, sorted from PBMCs, obtained 45 days after the yellow fever booster vaccination. CDR3 in DNA: TGCAGCGCTGACGGGACAGAAGAGACCCAGTACTTC. It encodes CSADGTEETQYF.